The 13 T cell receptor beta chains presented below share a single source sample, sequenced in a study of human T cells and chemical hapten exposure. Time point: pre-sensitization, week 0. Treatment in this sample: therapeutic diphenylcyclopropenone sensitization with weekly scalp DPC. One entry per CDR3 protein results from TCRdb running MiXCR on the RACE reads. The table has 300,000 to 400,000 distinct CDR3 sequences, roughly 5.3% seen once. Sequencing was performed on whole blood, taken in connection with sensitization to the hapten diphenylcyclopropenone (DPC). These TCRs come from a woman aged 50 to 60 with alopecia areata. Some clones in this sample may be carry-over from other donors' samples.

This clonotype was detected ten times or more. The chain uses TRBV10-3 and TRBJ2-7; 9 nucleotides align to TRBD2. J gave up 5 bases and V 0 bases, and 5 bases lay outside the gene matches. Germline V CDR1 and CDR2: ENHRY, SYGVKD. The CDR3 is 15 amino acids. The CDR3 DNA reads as TGTGCCATCAGTGAGTCCAGCGGGAGGAGCCACGAGCAGTACTTC. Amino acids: CAISESSGRSHEQYF.

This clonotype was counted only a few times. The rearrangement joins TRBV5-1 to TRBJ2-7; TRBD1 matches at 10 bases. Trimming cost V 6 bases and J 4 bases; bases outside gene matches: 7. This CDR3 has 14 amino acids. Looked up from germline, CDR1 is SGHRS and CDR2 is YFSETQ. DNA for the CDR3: TGCGCCAGCACCTACAGACAGGGGGCTTACGAGCAGTACTTC. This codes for CASTYRQGAYEQYF.

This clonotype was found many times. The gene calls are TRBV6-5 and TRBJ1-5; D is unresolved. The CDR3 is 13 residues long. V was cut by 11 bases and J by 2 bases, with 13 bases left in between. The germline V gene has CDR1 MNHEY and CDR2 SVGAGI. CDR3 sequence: CAVWPGGNQPQHF. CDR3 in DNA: TGTGCCGTATGGCCTGGGGGCAATCAGCCCCAGCATTTT.

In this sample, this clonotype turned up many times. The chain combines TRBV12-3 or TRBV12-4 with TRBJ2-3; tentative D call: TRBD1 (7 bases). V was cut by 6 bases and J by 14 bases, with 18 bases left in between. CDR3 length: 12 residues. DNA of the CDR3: TGTGCCAGCAGGGGGACAGCGGGCTGGGGGTATTTT. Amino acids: CASRGTAGWGYF.

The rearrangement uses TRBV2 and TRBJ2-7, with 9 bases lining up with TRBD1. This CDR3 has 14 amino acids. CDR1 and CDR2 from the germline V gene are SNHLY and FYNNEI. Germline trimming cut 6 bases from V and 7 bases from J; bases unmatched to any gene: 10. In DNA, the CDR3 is TGTGCCAGCAGCGTTCCGGGACAGGGTCGGGAGCAGTACTTC. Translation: CASSVPGQGREQYF.

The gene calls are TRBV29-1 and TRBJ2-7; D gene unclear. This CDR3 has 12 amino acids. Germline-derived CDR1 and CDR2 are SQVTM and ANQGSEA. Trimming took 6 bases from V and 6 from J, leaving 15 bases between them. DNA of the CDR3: TGCAGCGTGGAGCCCAACAGAGGCGAGCAGTACTTC. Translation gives CSVEPNRGEQYF.

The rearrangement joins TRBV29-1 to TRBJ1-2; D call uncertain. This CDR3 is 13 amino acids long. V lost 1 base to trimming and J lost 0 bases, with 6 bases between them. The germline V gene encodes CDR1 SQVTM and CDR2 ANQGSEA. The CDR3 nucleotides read TGCAGCGTTGAAGGGGGAGCTAACTATGGCTACACCTTC. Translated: CSVEGGANYGYTF.

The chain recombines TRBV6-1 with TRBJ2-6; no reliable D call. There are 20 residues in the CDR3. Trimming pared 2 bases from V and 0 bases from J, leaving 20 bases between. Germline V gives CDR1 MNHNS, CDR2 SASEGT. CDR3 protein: CASSELGFGPSLSGANVLTF. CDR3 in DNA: TGTGCCAGCAGTGAATTAGGGTTCGGTCCCTCGCTCTCTGGGGCCAACGTCCTGACTTTC.

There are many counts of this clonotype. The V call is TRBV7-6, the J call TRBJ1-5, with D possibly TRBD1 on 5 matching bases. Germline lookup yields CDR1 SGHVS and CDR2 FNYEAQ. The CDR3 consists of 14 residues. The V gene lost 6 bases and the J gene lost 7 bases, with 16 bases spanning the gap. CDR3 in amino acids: CASSQGSGSQPQHF. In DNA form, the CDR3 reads TGTGCCAGCAGTCAGGGTTCAGGGAGCCAGCCCCAGCATTTT.

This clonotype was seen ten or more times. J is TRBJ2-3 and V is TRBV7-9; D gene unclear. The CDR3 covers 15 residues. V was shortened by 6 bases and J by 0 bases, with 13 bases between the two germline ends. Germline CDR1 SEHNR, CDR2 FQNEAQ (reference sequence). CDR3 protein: CASSGRSESTDTQYF. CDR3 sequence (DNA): TGTGCCAGCAGTGGAAGGAGCGAGAGCACAGATACGCAGTATTTT.

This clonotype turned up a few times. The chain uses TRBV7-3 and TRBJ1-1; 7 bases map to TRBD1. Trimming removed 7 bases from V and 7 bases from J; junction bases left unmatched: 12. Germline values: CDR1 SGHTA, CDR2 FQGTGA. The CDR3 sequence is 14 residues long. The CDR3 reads CASKGAGGQGEAFF. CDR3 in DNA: TGTGCCAGCAAGGGGGCAGGGGGTCAAGGTGAAGCTTTCTTT.

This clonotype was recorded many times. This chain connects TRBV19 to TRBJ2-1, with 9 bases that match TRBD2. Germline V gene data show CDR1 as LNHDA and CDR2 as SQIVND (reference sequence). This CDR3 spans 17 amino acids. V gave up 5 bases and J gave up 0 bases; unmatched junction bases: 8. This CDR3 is CASSPGRLAASYNEQFF. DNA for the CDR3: TGTGCCAGTAGTCCTGGGAGACTAGCGGCCTCCTACAATGAGCAGTTCTTC.

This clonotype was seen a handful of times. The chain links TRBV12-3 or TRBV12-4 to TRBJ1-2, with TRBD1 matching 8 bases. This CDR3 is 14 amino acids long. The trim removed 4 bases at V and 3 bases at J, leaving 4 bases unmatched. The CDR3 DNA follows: TGTGCCAGCAGTTCGACAGGGGCCGACTATGGCTACACCTTC. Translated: CASSSTGADYGYTF.